The source of this TCR beta chain is a study of blood T cell repertoires in COVID-19 (dated by TCRdb to about 2020). For the study in its entirety: Samples covering the acute and convalescent phases of COVID-19 were provided by collaborators in the United States, Italy and Spain. The material from the prospective study consisted of cDNA or gDNA derived from T cells, B-cell-depleted T cells, or PBMCs. The repertoires were made available in a free public database intended to serve as a resource for research on the immune response to SARS-CoV-2. The dataset comprised deeply sampled blood TCRbeta repertoires from subjects exposed to, actively infected with, or recovered from COVID-19. Samples came from the ongoing ImmuneRACE study (first 160 participants) plus 1,254 subjects from 6 global collaborators. Where available, HLA class I and class II types were obtained from metadata supplied by the sample provider rather than from assay-based typing. Sample metadata almost always included a de-identified subject ID, COVID-19 status, age in years and sex. Summary of the overall study and its limitations: Clinical and demographic metadata were provided uncurated, with the amount varying by source and participant.

V is pared back by 0 bases and J by 9 bases, with 15 bases lying between the germline termini. Sequences LGHDT (CDR1) and YNNKEL (CDR2) are obtained from the germline V gene (reference sequence). Spanning cysteine to phenylalanine, the CDR3 consists of 15 amino acids. Left in the record is the CDR3 DNA by itself, 45 bases read in frame from the first base. Concerning this clone: Its antigen remains unidentified. The sample holds no much larger clone one base away, and base qualities are not on file.

TCRbeta CDR3 regions were amplified from genomic DNA by means of the immunoSEQ Assay, a bias-controlled multiplex PCR. For the original study's pipeline: The number of nucleated cells in each sample was estimated by amplification of reference gene primers within the assay. Sequence reads were collapsed and filtered to measure the absolute abundance of every unique TCRbeta CDR3 rearrangement. For each sample, productive Simpson clonality was calculated as the square root of Simpson's diversity index across productive rearrangements. Held by TCRdb, this immuneACCESS table contains in-frame sequences only and omits some clones. Under half of the omission traces to an unresolved V gene where checked; the cause of the rest is unknown. That table is the source of V, J and clone size, and D and trimming were worked out from the DNA. The table for this sample lists around 340,000 clones; 86% of them were counted only once. Jointly, the top ten make up approximately 4.6% of the sample.

Enrolling through a virtual design, the prospective study's participants ranged in age from roughly 18 to 95 years and lived across 24 United States geographic areas. Cohort assignment in the prospective study relied on participant-reported clinical history from a screening survey and a study questionnaire. In the prospective study, whole blood, serum and a nasopharyngeal or oropharyngeal swab were collected from each participant by mobile phlebotomists. Participants in the prospective study had the option to provide additional blood draws and questionnaires over a roughly two-month period. Before DNA extraction, blood samples from the prospective study were shipped at room temperature or frozen.

The clonotype was recovered from a woman aged 40 to 49 with acute COVID-19. The sequence is built from TRBV3-1 (or the pseudogene TRBV3-2) and TRBJ1-3, with a weak D call of TRBD1 (5 bases match). Material: PBMCs or T cells enriched from blood (not recorded which). The CDR3 reads CASSQDGSRQSTIYF. Read as DNA, the sequence is TGTGCCAGCAGCCAAGATGGCTCCCGACAGAGCACCATATATTTT.